Below, 21 T cell receptor beta chains from the same sample are listed, as sequenced in a study of T-cell memory formation after mild COVID-19. One entry per CDR3 protein results from TCRdb running MiXCR on the 5' RACE reads. The sample includes around 510,000 distinct CDR3 sequences, roughly 20% of them seen just once. Source material: PBMCs or a T cell subset sorted from them (not recorded which). These TCRs come from an adult woman who had mild COVID-19 (a few samples of this study predate the infection). Cell type and time point are not known.

CDR3 residues: CASSGATDTQYF. The CDR3 nucleotides are TGTGCCAGCAGTGGGGCTACAGATACGCAGTATTTT. This chain connects TRBV2 to TRBJ2-3; no clear D. CDR1 and CDR2 (germline): SNHLY, FYNNEI. The CDR3 extends over 12 amino acids. Trimming pared 4 bases from V and 3 bases from J, leaving 5 bases between.

The table lists this clonotype with a few counts. The genes are TRBV2 and TRBJ1-6; TRBD1 matches at 9 bases. CDR1 is SNHLY and CDR2 is FYNNEI in the germline V gene. V lost 6 bases, J lost 7 bases, and 7 bases stayed unmatched. This CDR3 is built from 15 residues. CDR3 sequence (DNA): TGTGCCAGCAGAGAACAGGGGGCCTGGAATTCACCCCTCCACTTT. Protein product: CASREQGAWNSPLHF.

In its sample, this clonotype was seen a few times. This chain connects TRBV19 to TRBJ1-5; D uncertain. The V end was cut by 7 bases, the J end by 4 bases, with 11 bases between. CDR1 and CDR2 from the germline V gene are LNHDA and SQIVND (reference sequence). This CDR3 region has 13 residues. The CDR3 region is CASNLKYNQPQHF. As DNA, the CDR3 is TGTGCCAGTAATCTGAAATATAATCAGCCCCAGCATTTT. The complete variable domain, with remaining parts taken from reference TRBV19 and TRBJ1-5, reads DGGITQSPKYLFRKEGQNVTLSCEQNLNHDAMYWYRQDPGQGLRLIYYSQIVNDFQKGDIAEGYSVSREKKESFPLTVTSAQKNPTAFYLCASNLKYNQPQHFGDGTRLSIL.

This clonotype was observed a few times. This rearrangement joins TRBV25-1 to TRBJ2-7; possibly TRBD2 for D (6 bases). The germline V gene encodes CDR1 MGHDK and CDR2 SYGVNS. V was cut by 3 bases and J by 1 base, with 13 bases left in between. This CDR3 has 15 amino acids. The DNA of the CDR3 is TGTGCCAGCAGTGACCCGGACGGACTATCCTACGAGCAGTACTTC. This translates into CASSDPDGLSYEQYF.

CDR3 residues: CASSQDRGQLIYGYTF. As DNA, the CDR3 is TGCGCCAGCAGCCAAGATCGGGGACAGCTGATCTATGGCTACACCTTC. This sequence joins TRBV4-3 and TRBJ1-2; TRBD1 matches 7 bases. Trimming took 0 bases from V and 4 from J; bases not matched to a gene: 8. From germline, CDR1 is LGHNA and CDR2 YSLEER. This CDR3 region has 16 residues.

This clonotype appeared a few times. This chain uses TRBV20-1 with TRBJ2-7; 7 nucleotides match TRBD1. V trimming: 5 bases; J trimming: 3 bases; junction bases outside the gene matches: 13. CDR3 length equals 15 residues. The germline gives CDR1 DFQATT, CDR2 SNEGSKA (reference sequence). The CDR3 sequence: CSASGTEVLYYEQYF. CDR3 nucleotides: TGCAGTGCTTCCGGGACAGAGGTCCTCTACTACGAGCAGTACTTC.

The rearrangement links TRBV29-1 to TRBJ2-1, with D perhaps matching TRBD1 or TRBD2 (5 bases each). CDR1 is SQVTM, CDR2 ANQGSEA, per germline. Trimming shortened V by 6 bases and J by 8 bases, and 17 bases separated the two germline ends. The CDR3 extends over 13 amino acids. The DNA of the CDR3 is TGCAGCGTGGAGGAAGGGACGCCTCATGAGCAGTTCTTC. Translated: CSVEEGTPHEQFF.

This clonotype was detected a few times. The chain has TRBV7-2 and TRBJ2-7; D remains unclear. Trimming left V 4 bases short and J 3 bases short, with 13 bases between. Germline values: CDR1 SGHTA, CDR2 FQGNSA. This CDR3 is 14 amino acids long. Here the CDR3 reads CASSSDSRNYEQYF. CDR3 coding DNA: TGTGCCAGCAGCTCAGACTCCCGAAACTACGAGCAGTACTTC.

This clonotype was found many times. This sequence joins TRBV28 and TRBJ2-3; the D is unclear. The germline V gene encodes CDR1 MDHEN and CDR2 SYDVKM. CDR3 size: 15 residues. Trimming removed 5 bases at V and 2 bases at J, with 14 bases between. CDR3 region: CASSDPTRHTDTQYF. The CDR3 nucleotides are TGTGCCAGCAGTGATCCAACAAGGCACACAGATACGCAGTATTTT.

The sample holds a few counts of this clonotype. The V and J genes are TRBV5-1 and TRBJ2-7, with D unclear. V dropped 0 bases and J dropped 4 bases, with 17 bases sitting between them. The CDR3 sequence is 16 residues long. Germline lookup yields CDR1 SGHRS and CDR2 YFSETQ. CDR3 loop: CASSLATAPAVYEQYF. CDR3 DNA sequence: TGCGCCAGCAGCTTGGCCACAGCGCCCGCAGTTTACGAGCAGTACTTC.

This clonotype has a handful of counts. The chain links TRBV20-1 to TRBJ1-1, with a weak D call TRBD1 (6 bases). This CDR3 is 11 amino acids long. Germline V gives CDR1 DFQATT, CDR2 SNEGSKA (reference sequence). In DNA form, the CDR3 reads TGCAGCGAACAGGGCAACACTGAAGCTTTCTTT. Encoded protein: CSEQGNTEAFF.

The V gene is TRBV11-3, the J gene TRBJ1-1; TRBD1 matches 9 bases. Germline V lookup: CDR1 SGHNT, CDR2 YENEEA. The V gene end was trimmed by 5 bases and the J gene end by 1 base; junction bases not matched to a gene: 20. The CDR3 has 20 residues. CDR3 nucleotides: TGTGCCAGCAGCCGATCGACCACCGGGACAGGGACTGACCAGAACACTGAAGCTTTCTTT. It encodes CASSRSTTGTGTDQNTEAFF.

V usage is TRBV5-1 and J usage is TRBJ2-3; D possibly matches TRBD1 or TRBD2 (6 bases each). Germline V CDR1 and CDR2: SGHRS, YFSETQ. The CDR3 has 14 amino acids. V gave up 6 bases and J gave up 1 base, with 12 bases separating them. The CDR3 region is CASTSEGGTDTQYF. In DNA, the CDR3 is TGCGCCAGCACATCGGAGGGGGGCACAGATACGCAGTATTTT.

This clonotype was counted a few times. This sequence joins TRBV12-3 or TRBV12-4 and TRBJ2-1, with TRBD2 as a possible D gene (6 bases). Trimming removed 10 bases at V and 3 bases at J, with 13 bases between. The CDR3 is 13 residues long. The CDR3 coding sequence is TGTGCCACAGCCGCGGGGTTCTACAATGAGCAGTTCTTC. It codes for CATAAGFYNEQFF.

This clonotype was recorded a few times. The V gene is TRBV29-1, the J gene TRBJ1-2; D gene ambiguous. The germline gives CDR1 SQVTM, CDR2 ANQGSEA. V was clipped by 4 bases and J by 4 bases, with 13 bases between them. This CDR3 is built from 13 residues. CDR3 residues: CSVGVTGRYGYTF. DNA of the CDR3: TGCAGCGTTGGGGTGACGGGCCGCTATGGCTACACCTTC.

The chain couples TRBV5-1 to TRBJ1-1, with D possibly being TRBD1 (5 bases). This CDR3 is 18 amino acids long. Germline loops: CDR1 SGHRS, CDR2 YFSETQ. Trimming stripped 1 base from V and 0 bases from J, with 19 bases between. The CDR3 reads CASSLRTFATAMNTEAFF. The DNA for the CDR3 is TGCGCCAGCAGCTTGAGAACATTTGCGACAGCAATGAACACTGAAGCTTTCTTT.

J is TRBJ2-1 and V is TRBV7-8; maybe TRBD2 (6 bases). Trimming cost V 5 bases and J 5 bases, with 16 bases left between them. The CDR3 totals 15 residues. CDR1 and CDR2 from the germline V gene are SGHVS and FQNEAQ. The DNA for the CDR3 is TGTGCCAGCAGCCCCGGGACTCCCCTAGACAATGAGCAGTTCTTC. This sequence encodes CASSPGTPLDNEQFF.

The rearrangement uses TRBV12-3 or TRBV12-4 and TRBJ2-3, with a possible D match to TRBD2 (6 bases). The V gene lost 5 bases and the J gene lost 0 bases, with 12 bases spanning the gap. This CDR3 has 15 residues. The CDR3 DNA reads as TGTGCCAGCAGTAGAGGGCTAGCGAGCACAGATACGCAGTATTTT. This codes for CASSRGLASTDTQYF.

This clonotype was observed a handful of times. The chain recombines TRBV5-1 with TRBJ1-1; D is unclear. The CDR3 sequence is 14 residues long. Germline V gene lookup returns CDR1 SGHRS and CDR2 YFSETQ. Trimming left V 4 bases short and J 0 bases short, with 10 bases between. CDR3 DNA: TGCGCCAGCAGCCGGACGGACCTGAACACTGAAGCTTTCTTT. Its protein is CASSRTDLNTEAFF.

There are a few counts of this clonotype. This chain uses TRBV7-6 with TRBJ2-5; D is perhaps TRBD2 (5 bases). The CDR3 is 14 amino acids. Germline V gene data show CDR1 as SGHVS and CDR2 as FNYEAQ. Trimming pared 4 bases from V and 2 bases from J, leaving 11 bases between. As DNA, the CDR3 is TGTGCCAGCAGCTCGCGGACGGGACAAGAGACCCAGTACTTC. Protein sequence: CASSSRTGQETQYF. Using reference TRBV7-6 and TRBJ2-5 for the parts outside the CDR3, the full variable domain is GAGVSQSPRYKVTKRGQDVALRCDPISGHVSLYWYRQALGQGPEFLTYFNYEAQQDKSGLPNDRFSAERPEGSISTLTIQRTEQRDSAMYRCASSSRTGQETQYFGPGTRLLVL.

V is TRBV15 and J is TRBJ2-7, with D unresolved. This CDR3 is built from 15 residues. V was shortened by 0 bases and J by 2 bases, with 11 bases between the two germline ends. The germline V gene encodes CDR1 LNHNV and CDR2 YYDKDF (reference sequence). The CDR3 loop is CATSREGAGPYEQYF. In DNA, the CDR3 is TGTGCCACCAGCAGAGAAGGAGCAGGACCCTACGAGCAGTACTTC.